Given below is one T cell receptor (beta chain) in context. The sample comes from a study of blood T cell repertoires in COVID-19. Study overall: Acute-phase and convalescent COVID-19 samples originated in the United States, Italy and Spain.

Germline values: CDR1 SGHRS, CDR2 YFSETQ. The CDR3 has 16 amino acids. The J segment lost 12 bases and the V segment lost 0 bases, leaving 11 bases of the junction unmatched. Seattle's enrolled individuals joined amid active infection and were then monitored longitudinally. This table comes from immunoSEQ multiplex PCR, and its TCRdb copy is limited to in-frame clones, with some not included. Of around 220,000 clones in the sample, 82% were seen once. V and J are TRBV5-1 and TRBJ1-4, with TRBD1 matching over 10 bases. The material sequenced was peripheral blood. This clonotype originated in an elderly woman with COVID-19, enrolled during active disease. The CDR3 is CASSLETTGGRGELFF. The CDR3 region has the DNA TGCGCCAGCAGCTTGGAGACGACAGGGGGCCGAGGCGAACTGTTTTTT.